These 24 T cell receptor beta chains were all obtained from the same sample, sequenced in a study of cytomegalovirus exposure and HLA in healthy donors. This table comes from immunoSEQ multiplex PCR, and its TCRdb copy is limited to in-frame clones, with some not included. The data contain fewer than 250,000 clones, around 87% of them singletons. The sample comprised PBMCs. All receptors derive from a woman younger than 30 in good health and CMV-seropositive.

The V call is TRBV28, the J call TRBJ2-5, with D maybe TRBD1 (5 bases). V dropped 4 bases and J dropped 4 bases, with 13 bases sitting between them. Germline loops: CDR1 MDHEN, CDR2 SYDVKM. The CDR3 contains 14 residues. The CDR3 spells CASSWGLLGETQYF. The DNA of the CDR3 is TGTGCCAGCAGTTGGGGCCTCTTAGGAGAGACCCAGTACTTC.

This clone was found many times. The J gene is TRBJ2-7, the V gene TRBV10-3; D gene ambiguous. Germline lookup yields CDR1 ENHRY and CDR2 SYGVKD. This CDR3 is 12 amino acids long. V was clipped by 4 bases and J by 4 bases, with 8 bases between them. CDR3 in DNA: TGTGCCATCAGTGGCGGCAAGTACGAGCAGTACTTC. Translated: CAISGGKYEQYF.

The rearrangement uses TRBV5-1 and TRBJ1-1; D may be TRBD1 (5 bases). CDR1 and CDR2 from the germline V gene are SGHRS and YFSETQ. This CDR3 has 14 residues. Trimming removed 6 bases from V and 5 bases from J, with 17 bases in between. The CDR3 coding sequence is TGCGCCAGCACCTCCTCAGGGTTTTTTACTGAAGCTTTCTTT. Its translation: CASTSSGFFTEAFF.

The chain joins TRBV7-2 to TRBJ1-2, with a weak D call TRBD1 (5 bases). CDR3 length: 13 residues. Trimming removed 3 bases from V and 4 bases from J, with 9 bases in between. Germline CDR1 SGHTA, CDR2 FQGNSA. This CDR3 is CASSLTVSYGYTF. CDR3 DNA: TGTGCCAGCAGCTTGACAGTCTCCTATGGCTACACCTTC.

CDR3: CASSEELGATDTQYF. In DNA, the CDR3 is TGTGCCAGCAGTGAGGAGTTGGGGGCCACAGATACGCAGTATTTT. This chain links TRBV2 with TRBJ2-3; D may be TRBD1 (6 bases). Germline loops: CDR1 SNHLY, CDR2 FYNNEI. Trimming left V 3 bases short and J 2 bases short, with 12 bases between. The CDR3 is made up of 15 amino acids.

V usage is TRBV28 and J usage is TRBJ1-1; no clear D gene. Germline lookup yields CDR1 MDHEN and CDR2 SYDVKM. The V end lost 6 bases, the J end lost 1 base, and 6 bases lay between the germline ends. The CDR3 has 12 residues. CDR3 sequence: CASRTENTEAFF. The CDR3 coding sequence is TGTGCCAGCAGAACAGAGAACACTGAAGCTTTCTTT.

The rearrangement joins TRBV30 to TRBJ2-3, with 7 bases that match TRBD2. This CDR3 region has 14 residues. Germline CDR1 GTSNPN, CDR2 SVGIG (reference sequence). V trimming: 0 bases; J trimming: 4 bases; junction bases outside the gene matches: 4. The CDR3 loop is CAWSVGGRADTQYF. For the CDR3, the DNA is TGTGCCTGGAGTGTGGGAGGGAGGGCAGATACGCAGTATTTT.

The CDR3 DNA reads as TGTGCCAGCAGAATCAACCGGGACTACGAGCAGTACTTC. Protein sequence: CASRINRDYEQYF. The rearrangement joins TRBV6-5 to TRBJ2-7, with D maybe TRBD2 (5 bases). Germline V lookup: CDR1 MNHEY, CDR2 SVGAGI. The CDR3 spans 13 residues. Trimming removed 6 bases from V and 3 bases from J, with 12 bases in between.

This clone was observed once. The chain combines TRBV4-2 with TRBJ1-2; TRBD1 might be the D (5 bases). The V gene's germline CDR1 is LGHNA and CDR2 YNFKEQ. V was cut by 1 base and J by 4 bases, with 13 bases left in between. The CDR3 has 15 residues. The CDR3 coding sequence is TGTGCCAGCAGCCAAGGGAGCGCAGGGATCTATGGCTACACCTTC. This gives the protein CASSQGSAGIYGYTF.

The chain couples TRBV28 to TRBJ1-2; 9 nucleotides agree with TRBD1. The V segment lost 6 bases and the J segment 5 bases; nucleotides outside the gene matches: 13. The CDR3 length is 16 residues. The germline V gene encodes CDR1 MDHEN and CDR2 SYDVKM. CDR3 residues: CASSLTKTGTGYGYTF. The CDR3 nucleotides are TGTGCCAGCAGCCTAACGAAAACCGGGACAGGGTATGGCTACACCTTC.

This chain links TRBV5-6 with TRBJ2-1; D is possibly TRBD1 (5 bases). The CDR3 is 13 residues long. Germline CDR1 and CDR2: SGHDT and YYEEEE. Trimming pared 4 bases from V and 3 bases from J, leaving 8 bases between. CDR3 in DNA: TGTGCCAGCAGCGACAGAAACTACAATGAGCAGTTCTTC. It translates to CASSDRNYNEQFF. Looking up the rest from reference TRBV5-6 and TRBJ2-1 gives the full variable domain: DAGVTQSPTHLIKTRGQQVTLRCSPKSGHDTVSWYQQALGQGPQFIFQYYEEEERQRGNFPDRFSGHQFPNYSSELNVNALLLGDSALYLCASSDRNYNEQFFGPGTRLTVL.

The V call is TRBV7-3, the J call TRBJ2-1; 7 bases align to TRBD2. CDR3 length: 17 amino acids. The germline gives CDR1 SGHTA, CDR2 FQGTGA. V was pared by 4 bases and J by 0 bases, with 9 bases of the junction left unmatched. DNA for the CDR3: TGTGCCAGCAGCTGGAATCTAGCGGAGAGCTCCTACAATGAGCAGTTCTTC. It encodes CASSWNLAESSYNEQFF.

This rearrangement joins TRBV7-6 to TRBJ2-7; TRBD1 aligns across 8 bases. Germline assignment: CDR1 SGHVS and CDR2 FNYEAQ. The CDR3 covers 18 residues. With 1 base clipped from V and 0 bases from J, the junction kept 11 bases outside the gene matches. CDR3 in amino acids: CASSLDQSGQEHSYEQYF. CDR3 DNA: TGTGCCAGCAGCTTAGATCAGTCGGGACAGGAACACTCCTACGAGCAGTACTTC.

J is TRBJ1-2 and V is TRBV25-1, with D hard to call. The germline gives CDR1 MGHDK, CDR2 SYGVNS. Trimming shortened V by 3 bases and J by 5 bases, and 13 bases separated the two germline ends. This CDR3 contains 14 residues. Here the CDR3 reads CASSEPGDPYGYTF. CDR3 DNA: TGTGCCAGCAGTGAGCCAGGCGACCCTTATGGCTACACCTTC.

This chain joins TRBV11-2 and TRBJ1-2; 10 nucleotides line up with TRBD1. The junction had 13 bases not matched to a gene; V was cut back by 4 bases and J by 8 bases. This CDR3 is 16 amino acids long. Germline loops: CDR1 SGHAT, CDR2 FQNNGV. CDR3 in amino acids: CASSSPSGTGDGGYTF. CDR3 DNA: TGTGCCAGCAGCTCACCCTCCGGGACAGGGGACGGGGGCTACACCTTC.

V is TRBV5-1 and J is TRBJ1-4, with 10 bases aligning to TRBD1. This CDR3 spans 19 amino acids. Germline CDR1 reads SGHRS; CDR2 reads YFSETQ. With V trimmed by 4 bases and J by 2 bases, 14 bases remained unmatched. The CDR3 DNA reads as TGCGCCAGCAGCGGCGGAATGACAGGGGGCGTTAAGACTAATGAAAAACTGTTTTTT. It specifies CASSGGMTGGVKTNEKLFF.

This sequence joins TRBV10-3 and TRBJ2-7; D gene unclear. V was clipped by 4 bases and J by 7 bases, with 14 bases between them. The CDR3 extends over 13 amino acids. Germline CDR1 ENHRY, CDR2 SYGVKD. As DNA, the CDR3 is TGTGCCATCAGTGCCTCCGCGGTTTTAGAGCAGTACTTC. Its protein is CAISASAVLEQYF.

The rearrangement joins TRBV27 to TRBJ2-7, with D possibly being TRBD2 (6 bases). The CDR3 has 14 amino acids. The germline CDR1 and CDR2 sequences are MNHEY and SMNVEV (reference sequence). V dropped 7 bases and J dropped 6 bases, with 19 bases sitting between them. This chain's CDR3 is CASTGTGALGEQYF. In DNA form, the CDR3 reads TGTGCCAGCACAGGAACGGGAGCTCTCGGCGAGCAGTACTTC.

This clone was counted only a few times. The rearrangement uses TRBV29-1 and TRBJ1-5; D may be TRBD1 (6 bases). Deletions cut 6 bases from V and 2 bases from J, with 11 bases between. Germline lookup yields CDR1 SQVTM and CDR2 ANQGSEA. This CDR3 region has 13 residues. CDR3 sequence reads: CSVVQGGNQPQHF. The CDR3 bases are TGCAGCGTCGTACAGGGTGGCAATCAGCCCCAGCATTTT. Full variable domain (rest looked up from reference TRBV29-1 and TRBJ1-5): SAVISQKPSRDICQRGTSLTIQCQVDSQVTMMFWYRQQPGQSLTLIATANQGSEATYESGFVIDKFPISRPNLTFSTLTVSNMSPEDSSIYLCSVVQGGNQPQHFGDGTRLSIL.

This chain uses TRBV30 with TRBJ2-1; 11 positions agree with TRBD2. This CDR3 has 16 amino acids. Germline-derived CDR1 and CDR2 are GTSNPN and SVGIG (reference sequence). V was clipped by 2 bases and J by 8 bases; unmatched bases: 11. The CDR3 DNA follows: TGTGCCTGGAGTACTCTTCGGACTAGCGGGCCCTATGAGCAGTTCTTC. It translates to CAWSTLRTSGPYEQFF.

The genes are TRBV10-3 and TRBJ1-2, with TRBD1 as a possible D gene (5 bases). The length of the CDR3 is 15 residues. Looked up from germline, CDR1 is ENHRY and CDR2 is SYGVKD. Trimming left V 0 bases short and J 7 bases short, with 15 bases between. The DNA of the CDR3 is TGTGCCATCAGTGAGTCGGGGAGGGGTCATGCTGGCTACACCTTC. Its protein is CAISESGRGHAGYTF.

This clone has only one observation. V and J are TRBV15 and TRBJ2-7, with D unresolved. Deletions cut 5 bases from V and 0 bases from J, with 11 bases between. The CDR3 is made up of 14 amino acids. Germline-derived CDR1 and CDR2 are LNHNV and YYDKDF (reference sequence). The CDR3 reads CATSGSMSSYEQYF. The CDR3 nucleotides read TGTGCCACCAGCGGTAGCATGAGCTCCTACGAGCAGTACTTC.

The chain is built from TRBV6-1 and TRBJ2-7; D perhaps matches TRBD2 (6 bases). The V gene lost 3 bases and the J gene lost 0 bases, with 9 bases spanning the gap. This CDR3 region has 14 residues. Germline V CDR1 and CDR2: MNHNS, SASEGT. CDR3 sequence: CASSDQGLSYEQYF. DNA of the CDR3: TGTGCCAGCAGTGACCAGGGACTCTCCTACGAGCAGTACTTC.

The rearrangement links TRBV2 to TRBJ2-7, with 10 positions matching TRBD2. V was clipped by 5 bases and J by 12 bases; unmatched bases: 16. This CDR3 spans 15 amino acids. The germline V gene encodes CDR1 SNHLY and CDR2 FYNNEI. This CDR3 is CASSPNLLAGEFRYF. DNA of the CDR3: TGTGCCAGCAGTCCAAACCTCCTAGCGGGAGAGTTTAGGTACTTC.